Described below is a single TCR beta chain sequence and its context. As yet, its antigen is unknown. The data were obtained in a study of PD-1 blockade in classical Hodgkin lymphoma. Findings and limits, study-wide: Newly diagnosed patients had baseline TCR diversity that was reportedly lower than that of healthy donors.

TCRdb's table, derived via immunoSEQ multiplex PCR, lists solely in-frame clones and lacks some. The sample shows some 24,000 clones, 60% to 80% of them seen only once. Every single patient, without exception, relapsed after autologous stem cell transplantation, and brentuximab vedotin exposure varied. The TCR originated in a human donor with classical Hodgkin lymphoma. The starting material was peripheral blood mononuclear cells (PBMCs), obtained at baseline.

The CDR3 coding sequence is TGTGCCACCAGCTCAAGATCGGAGAGGGCCCCAACTACTAACTATGGCTACACCTTC. Its protein product is CATSSRSERAPTTNYGYTF. The chain uses TRBV15 and TRBJ1-2, with unresolved D. Trimming cost V 5 bases and J 0 bases, with 25 bases left between them. The germline V gene has CDR1 LNHNV and CDR2 YYDKDF (reference sequence). The CDR3 contains 19 residues.